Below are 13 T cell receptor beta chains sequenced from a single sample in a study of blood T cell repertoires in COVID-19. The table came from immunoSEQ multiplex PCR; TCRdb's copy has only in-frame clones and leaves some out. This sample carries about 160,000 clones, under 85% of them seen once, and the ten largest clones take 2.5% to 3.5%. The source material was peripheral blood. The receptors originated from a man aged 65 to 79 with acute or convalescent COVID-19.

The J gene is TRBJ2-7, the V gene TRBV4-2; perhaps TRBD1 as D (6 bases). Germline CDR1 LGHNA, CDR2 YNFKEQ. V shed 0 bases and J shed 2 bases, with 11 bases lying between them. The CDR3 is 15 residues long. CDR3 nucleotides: TGTGCCAGCAGCCAAGATGCGGACAGAACCTACGAGCAGTACTTC. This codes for CASSQDADRTYEQYF.

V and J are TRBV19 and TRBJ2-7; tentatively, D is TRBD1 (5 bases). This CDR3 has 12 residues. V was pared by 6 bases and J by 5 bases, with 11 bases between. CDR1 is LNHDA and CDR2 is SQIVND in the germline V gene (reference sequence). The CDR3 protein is CASRDISHEQYF. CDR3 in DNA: TGTGCCAGTAGGGACATTAGCCACGAGCAGTACTTC.

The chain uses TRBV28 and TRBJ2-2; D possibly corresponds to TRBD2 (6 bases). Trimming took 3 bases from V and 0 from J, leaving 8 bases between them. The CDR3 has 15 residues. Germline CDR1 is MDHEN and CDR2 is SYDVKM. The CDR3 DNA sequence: TGTGCCAGCAGTTTGGAGGGTACGAACACCGGGGAGCTGTTTTTT. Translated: CASSLEGTNTGELFF.

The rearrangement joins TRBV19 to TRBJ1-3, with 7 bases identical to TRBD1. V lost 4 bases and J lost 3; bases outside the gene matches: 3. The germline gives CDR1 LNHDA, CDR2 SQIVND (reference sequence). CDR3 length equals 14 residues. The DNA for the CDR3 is TGTGCCAGTAGTACTGGACAGGTTGGAAACACCATATATTTT. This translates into CASSTGQVGNTIYF.

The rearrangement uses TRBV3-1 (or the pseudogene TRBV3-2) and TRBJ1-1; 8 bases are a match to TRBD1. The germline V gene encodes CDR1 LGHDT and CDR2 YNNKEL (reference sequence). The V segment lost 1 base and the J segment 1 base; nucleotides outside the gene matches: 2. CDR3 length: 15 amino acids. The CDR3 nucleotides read TGTGCCAGCAGCCAAGGCCAGGGGGCGAACACTGAAGCTTTCTTT. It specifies CASSQGQGANTEAFF.

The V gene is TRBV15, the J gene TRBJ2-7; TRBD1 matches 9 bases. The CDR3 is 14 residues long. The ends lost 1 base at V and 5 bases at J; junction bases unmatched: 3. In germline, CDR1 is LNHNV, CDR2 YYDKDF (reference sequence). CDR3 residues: CATSRAGTGNEQYF. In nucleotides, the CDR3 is TGTGCCACCAGCAGAGCTGGGACAGGGAACGAGCAGTACTTC.

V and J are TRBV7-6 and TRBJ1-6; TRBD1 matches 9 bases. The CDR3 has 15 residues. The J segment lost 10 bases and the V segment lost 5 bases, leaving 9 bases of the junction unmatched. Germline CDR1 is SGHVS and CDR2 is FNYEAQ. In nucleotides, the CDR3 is TGTGCCAGCAGCCATAACGGACAGGGGATATCACCCCTCCACTTT. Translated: CASSHNGQGISPLHF. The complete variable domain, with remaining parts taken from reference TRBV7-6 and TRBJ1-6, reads GAGVSQSPRYKVTKRGQDVALRCDPISGHVSLYWYRQALGQGPEFLTYFNYEAQQDKSGLPNDRFSAERPEGSISTLTIQRTEQRDSAMYRCASSHNGQGISPLHFGNGTRLTVT.

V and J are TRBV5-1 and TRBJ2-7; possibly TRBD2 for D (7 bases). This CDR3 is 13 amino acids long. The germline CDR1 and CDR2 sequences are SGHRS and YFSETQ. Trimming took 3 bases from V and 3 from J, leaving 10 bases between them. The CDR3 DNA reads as TGCGCCAGCAGCTCGGGGGGCCTCTACGAGCAGTACTTC. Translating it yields CASSSGGLYEQYF.

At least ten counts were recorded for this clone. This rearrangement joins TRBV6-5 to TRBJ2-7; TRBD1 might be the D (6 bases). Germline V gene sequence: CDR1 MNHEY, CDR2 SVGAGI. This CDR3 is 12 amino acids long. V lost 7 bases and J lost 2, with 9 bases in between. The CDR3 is CASNAGAYEQYF. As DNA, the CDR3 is TGTGCCAGCAATGCAGGGGCCTACGAGCAGTACTTC.

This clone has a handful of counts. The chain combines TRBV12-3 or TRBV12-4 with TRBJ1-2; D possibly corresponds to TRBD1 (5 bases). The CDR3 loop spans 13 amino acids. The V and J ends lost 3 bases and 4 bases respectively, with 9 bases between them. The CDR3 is CASSLAGPYGYTF. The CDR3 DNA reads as TGTGCCAGCAGTTTGGCAGGGCCCTATGGCTACACCTTC.

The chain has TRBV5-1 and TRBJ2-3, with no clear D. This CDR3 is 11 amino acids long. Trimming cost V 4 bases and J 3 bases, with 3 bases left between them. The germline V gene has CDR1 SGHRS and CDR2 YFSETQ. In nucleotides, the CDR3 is TGCGCCAGCAGCGTAACAGATACGCAGTATTTT. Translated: CASSVTDTQYF.

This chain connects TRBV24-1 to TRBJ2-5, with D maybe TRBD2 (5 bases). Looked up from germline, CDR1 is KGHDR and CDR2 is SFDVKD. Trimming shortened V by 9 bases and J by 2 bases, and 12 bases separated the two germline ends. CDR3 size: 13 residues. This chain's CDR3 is CATGKTGQETQYF. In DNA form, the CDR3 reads TGTGCCACCGGCAAAACGGGGCAAGAGACCCAGTACTTC.

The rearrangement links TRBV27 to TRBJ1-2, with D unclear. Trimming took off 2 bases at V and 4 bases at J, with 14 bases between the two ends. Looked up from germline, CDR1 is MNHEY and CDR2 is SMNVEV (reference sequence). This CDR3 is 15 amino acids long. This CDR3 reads CASSLNWQTPYGYTF. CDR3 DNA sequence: TGTGCCAGCAGTTTAAATTGGCAGACACCCTATGGCTACACCTTC.